The 20 T cell receptor beta chains below all came from one sample that was sequenced in a study of early T cells in non-severe SARS-CoV-2 infection. A single record per CDR3 protein comes from TCRdb applying MiXCR to the 5' RACE reads. Among around 37,000 distinct CDR3 sequences listed, 9.9% were seen once. The sample taken for sequencing was whole blood. The receptors were sampled from an adult who was a healthcare worker with PCR-confirmed SARS-CoV-2 infection or an uninfected control (not recorded which).

In this sample, this clonotype turned up many times. The chain employs TRBV7-2 and TRBJ2-7; D may be TRBD1 or TRBD2 (6 bases each). The CDR3 has 15 residues. Germline CDR1 reads SGHTA; CDR2 reads FQGNSA. With 2 bases removed from V and 4 bases from J, the gap between germline ends came to 15 bases. The CDR3 protein is CASSLWGALLYEQYF. In DNA form, the CDR3 reads TGTGCCAGCAGCTTATGGGGGGCCTTGTTATACGAGCAGTACTTC.

This chain connects TRBV15 to TRBJ2-7; the D call may be TRBD1 or TRBD2 (6 bases each). CDR1 is LNHNV and CDR2 is YYDKDF in the germline V gene (reference sequence). CDR3 length equals 13 residues. V was pared by 3 bases and J by 4 bases, with 10 bases between. CDR3 loop: CATSRIGGYEQYF. The CDR3 nucleotides read TGTGCCACCAGCAGGATAGGGGGGTACGAGCAGTACTTC.

This clonotype was counted only a few times. The J gene is TRBJ2-3, the V gene TRBV5-1; D is unresolved. The CDR3 totals 14 residues. Germline V gene lookup returns CDR1 SGHRS and CDR2 YFSETQ. V lost 6 bases and J lost 1, with 12 bases in between. CDR3 protein: CASTIGPRTDTQYF. CDR3 in DNA: TGCGCCAGCACGATAGGACCACGCACAGATACGCAGTATTTT.

This clonotype was seen ten or more times. The rearrangement links TRBV7-2 to TRBJ2-3, with 11 bases aligning to TRBD2. CDR1 and CDR2 (germline): SGHTA, FQGNSA. With V trimmed by 5 bases and J by 4 bases, 8 bases remained unmatched. This CDR3 is 16 amino acids long. The CDR3 spells CASSLVAGGSPDTQYF. CDR3 DNA sequence: TGTGCCAGCAGCCTGGTAGCGGGGGGGAGCCCAGATACGCAGTATTTT.

This chain joins TRBV29-1 and TRBJ2-2; D is unclear. V dropped 4 bases and J dropped 3 bases, with 12 bases sitting between them. CDR1 SQVTM and CDR2 ANQGSEA come from the germline V gene. The CDR3 consists of 14 residues. The CDR3 loop is CSVVLGGYTGELFF. For the CDR3, the DNA is TGCAGCGTTGTGTTGGGTGGTTACACCGGGGAGCTGTTTTTT.

As concerns this clonotype: The junction shows a germline mismatch at one end, possibly a read error. This rearrangement joins TRBV11-2 to TRBJ1-6; no reliable D call. Per germline, CDR1 SGHAT and CDR2 FQNNGV. This CDR3 is built from 14 residues. Written as DNA, the CDR3 is TGTGCCAGCACCTCCCAGACACCCAATTCACCCCACCACTTT. Protein: CASTSQTPNSPHHF.

This clonotype showed up many times. The chain combines TRBV4-2 with TRBJ2-5, with TRBD2 matching 9 bases. The CDR3 covers 16 residues. The V gene's germline CDR1 is LGHNA and CDR2 YNFKEQ. The J segment lost 1 base and the V segment lost 4 bases, leaving 7 bases of the junction unmatched. In nucleotides, the CDR3 is TGTGCCAGCAGCCGGATAACGACTAGCGGCCAAGAGACCCAGTACTTC. Its translation is CASSRITTSGQETQYF.

The rearrangement uses TRBV6-6 and TRBJ1-2; D unclear. Germline V gene data show CDR1 as MNHNY and CDR2 as SVGAGI (reference sequence). This CDR3 is built from 14 residues. Trimming removed 10 bases at V and 2 bases at J, with 17 bases between. The CDR3 bases are TGTGCCATACATTCGAGGACGGAGAACTATGGCTACACCTTC. This encodes CAIHSRTENYGYTF.

This clonotype was observed at least ten times. The J gene is TRBJ2-2, the V gene TRBV12-5; 7 bases align to TRBD1. The V gene end was trimmed by 6 bases and the J gene end by 3 bases; junction bases not matched to a gene: 4. The CDR3 covers 14 residues. Germline-derived CDR1 and CDR2 are LGHNT and FRNRAP. The chain's CDR3 is CASGVGTDTGELFF. CDR3 nucleotide sequence: TGTGCTAGTGGGGTTGGGACAGACACCGGGGAGCTGTTTTTT.

This clonotype has only a few counts. The chain links TRBV29-1 to TRBJ1-2; tentative D call: TRBD1 (5 bases). Per the germline V gene, CDR1 is SQVTM and CDR2 is ANQGSEA. The CDR3 extends over 17 amino acids. V was pared by 6 bases and J by 0 bases, with 23 bases between. CDR3 region: CSVPRGQGRSSNYGYTF. CDR3 sequence (DNA): TGCAGCGTCCCAAGGGGCCAGGGAAGGAGTTCTAACTATGGCTACACCTTC.

The rearrangement uses TRBV6-2 or TRBV6-3 and TRBJ2-1; D is possibly TRBD1 (5 bases). The germline V gene has CDR1 MNHEY and CDR2 SVGEGT. V lost 9 bases to trimming and J lost 5 bases, with 14 bases between them. The CDR3 covers 13 residues. In DNA, the CDR3 is TGTGCCAGTAGACCGCAGGGAAACAATGAGCAGTTCTTC. Its translation is CASRPQGNNEQFF.

This clonotype showed up just a few times. The junction shows a germline mismatch at one end, possibly a read error. The chain links TRBV10-2 to TRBJ2-6; D remains ambiguous. Germline-derived CDR1 and CDR2 are WSHSY and SAAADI. This CDR3 region has 14 residues. The DNA of the CDR3 is TGCGCCAGCAGGGAGTTCTCTGGGGCCAACGTCCTGACTTTC. As protein: CASREFSGANVLTF.

This rearrangement joins TRBV7-6 to TRBJ2-3; 10 bases are shared with TRBD2. Per germline, CDR1 SGHVS and CDR2 FNYEAQ. J was trimmed by 3 bases and V by 0 bases; bases with no gene match: 9. This CDR3 has 18 amino acids. DNA for the CDR3: TGTGCCAGCAGCTTAGCGTCGAGCGGGGGGGCGGGAACAGATACGCAGTATTTT. Protein product: CASSLASSGGAGTDTQYF.

This clonotype was observed at least ten times. This sequence joins TRBV7-2 and TRBJ1-1; D remains unclear. This CDR3 is 13 amino acids long. V lost 1 base, J lost 7 bases, and 10 bases lay in between. Germline V CDR1 and CDR2: SGHTA, FQGNSA. The CDR3 reads CASSLGVRIEAFF. Written as DNA, the CDR3 is TGTGCCAGCAGCTTAGGAGTTCGGATTGAAGCTTTCTTT.

This clonotype was seen ten or more times. This rearrangement joins TRBV7-2 to TRBJ2-5; 12 bases fit TRBD2. Germline V CDR1 and CDR2: SGHTA, FQGNSA. This CDR3 is 16 amino acids long. Germline trimming cut 1 base from V and 4 bases from J; bases unmatched to any gene: 4. CDR3 amino acids: CASSLEMGLAGETQYF. CDR3 sequence (DNA): TGTGCCAGCAGCTTAGAAATGGGACTAGCGGGAGAGACCCAGTACTTC. Complete variable domain (other parts from reference TRBV7-2 and TRBJ2-5): GAGVSQSPSNKVTEKGKDVELRCDPISGHTALYWYRQSLGQGLEFLIYFQGNSAPDKSGLPSDRFSAERTGGSVSTLTIQRTQQEDSAVYLCASSLEMGLAGETQYFGPGTRLLVL.

This clonotype was recorded at least ten times. The V call is TRBV29-1, the J call TRBJ2-7; D remains ambiguous. CDR3 length: 12 amino acids. Per germline, CDR1 SQVTM and CDR2 ANQGSEA. Deletions cut 0 bases from V and 2 bases from J, with 5 bases between. CDR3 coding DNA: TGCAGCGTTGAAGACAACACCTACGAGCAGTACTTC. Encoded protein: CSVEDNTYEQYF.

This clonotype was seen ten or more times. The V and J genes are TRBV20-1 and TRBJ1-4; 8 nucleotides match TRBD1. Germline V lookup: CDR1 DFQATT, CDR2 SNEGSKA (reference sequence). The junction had 9 bases not matched to a gene; V was cut back by 2 bases and J by 10 bases. The CDR3 is 14 amino acids. CDR3 bases: TGCAGTGCTAGACAGACAGGGGATCGGGGAAAACTGTTTTTT. Its protein is CSARQTGDRGKLFF.

This clonotype has at least ten counts. The V call is TRBV7-2, the J call TRBJ2-7; the D gene is possibly TRBD1 (5 bases). Trimming removed 5 bases from V and 1 base from J, with 9 bases in between. Germline V gives CDR1 SGHTA, CDR2 FQGNSA. The length of the CDR3 is 13 residues. The CDR3: CASSKDSSYEQYF. The CDR3 DNA reads TGTGCCAGCAGCAAAGACAGTTCCTACGAGCAGTACTTC.

This clonotype was recorded a few times. The genes are TRBV10-3 and TRBJ2-2; unclear D gene. Germline CDR1 ENHRY, CDR2 SYGVKD. V shed 3 bases and J shed 2 bases, with 7 bases lying between them. The CDR3 totals 14 residues. The chain's CDR3 is CAISDGPNTGELFF. CDR3 bases: TGTGCCATCAGTGATGGGCCTAACACCGGGGAGCTGTTTTTT.

This clonotype was counted at least ten times. This chain links TRBV30 with TRBJ1-2; 9 nucleotides match TRBD1. J lost 0 bases, V lost 2 bases, and 10 bases had no gene match. This CDR3 spans 17 amino acids. Per the germline V gene, CDR1 is GTSNPN and CDR2 is SVGIG (reference sequence). CDR3 nucleotides: TGTGCCTGGAGTCCTCGGACAGGGGACTATTCTAACTATGGCTACACCTTC. Translation: CAWSPRTGDYSNYGYTF.